This T cell receptor (beta chain) was sequenced during a study of Ad26.COV2.S vaccination and SARS-CoV-2 variants. Study-level background: Dosing was one shot or two shots 56 days apart.

This clone occurred once. Other DNA sequences of this sample code for an identical CDR3. The CDR3 covers 14 residues. The V and J ends lost 2 bases and 1 base respectively, with 9 bases between them. Per the germline V gene, CDR1 is SGHNT and CDR2 is YYREEE (reference sequence). The repertoire was sequenced with immunoSEQ multiplex PCR; TCRdb's copy has only in-frame clones and lacks some. Of 350,000 to 450,000 clones in the sample, 92% were seen once. Treatment denoted: 19 received Ad26.COV2.S at low or high dose, single or two shots; about 5 received placebo; per-sample allocation not given. The study sampled participants on day 63 after the first vaccine or placebo injection.

This TCR was sampled from a person aged 18 to 65 who received the Ad26.COV2.S COVID-19 vaccine or a placebo. This chain links TRBV5-4 with TRBJ1-1; TRBD1 is a possible D gene (6 bases). The material was peripheral blood, obtained in a trial of Ad26.COV2.S vaccine versus placebo. CDR3 nucleotide sequence: TGTGCCAGCAGCTTAGGCAGGGGGAACACTGAAGCTTTCTTT. It translates to CASSLGRGNTEAFF.